This TCR beta chain was sequenced for a study of OX40 agonist ivuxolimab in advanced cancers. The method was immunoSEQ multiplex PCR; TCRdb's version includes in-frame clones alone and lacks a portion of them. The profile shows approximately 49,000 clones, approximately 81% of them singletons. The CDR3 contains 15 residues. Per the germline V gene, CDR1 is SGHDT and CDR2 is YYEEEE. The V end was cut by 0 bases, the J end by 5 bases, with 15 bases between. Sequencing was performed on CD4+ or CD8+ T cells sorted from blood, taken in a trial of the OX40 agonist ivuxolimab. The sequence came from an adult with an advanced solid tumor such as melanoma, head and neck, liver or kidney cancer. The chain has TRBV5-6 and TRBJ2-7; unclear D gene. CDR3 region: CASSLGAGRRHEQYF. CDR3 sequence (DNA): TGTGCCAGCAGCTTGGGGGCAGGCCGTCGGCACGAGCAGTACTTC.